Listed below are T cell receptor beta chains from one sample, sequenced in a study of Ad26.COV2.S vaccination and SARS-CoV-2 variants. Here immunoSEQ multiplex PCR was the method, and the copy in TCRdb shows in-frame clones only, minus some. The sample holds around 300,000 clones, about 88% seen once. Sequencing was performed on peripheral blood, taken in a trial of Ad26.COV2.S vaccine versus placebo. The receptor source for this set is a person between 18 and 60 years old who received the Ad26.COV2.S COVID-19 vaccine or a placebo. Both conserved end residues are trimmed from each CDR3.

v_call: TRBV14
j_call: TRBJ1-4
cdr3_aa: ASSPTGAGPPKLF

v_call: TRBV28
j_call: TRBJ1-6
cdr3_aa: ASSLTGGNGALH

v_call: TRBV4-3
j_call: TRBJ1-2
cdr3_aa: ASSQDEGNYGYT

v_call: TRBV7-9
j_call: TRBJ2-6
cdr3_aa: ASSLPGSKSGANVLT

v_call: TRBV10-2
j_call: TRBJ1-2
cdr3_aa: ASSEKGAGGNYGYT

v_call: TRBV10-3
j_call: TRBJ2-1
cdr3_aa: AISDREDNEQF

v_call: TRBV28
j_call: TRBJ2-3
cdr3_aa: ASSLGQAEGDTQY

v_call: TRBV7-3
j_call: TRBJ1-2
cdr3_aa: ASSPTGAKGGYT

v_call: TRBV29-1
j_call: TRBJ1-3
cdr3_aa: SVELTGGPSGNTIY

v_call: TRBV20-1
j_call: TRBJ2-7
cdr3_aa: SASPYEQY

v_call: TRBV6-6
j_call: TRBJ1-1
cdr3_aa: ASSYSKGARSTEAF

v_call: TRBV10-3
j_call: TRBJ1-2
cdr3_aa: AISERGGRGYT

v_call: TRBV29-1
j_call: TRBJ2-7
cdr3_aa: SVRRTSGSSYEQY

v_call: TRBV5-1
j_call: TRBJ2-7
cdr3_aa: ASSSTGTDSYEQY

v_call: TRBV7-2
j_call: TRBJ1-6
cdr3_aa: AVQGYGSPLH

v_call: TRBV11-2
j_call: TRBJ2-7
cdr3_aa: ASRSGTGDYEQY

v_call: TRBV6-6
j_call: TRBJ2-7
cdr3_aa: ASSYGGFSYEQY

v_call: TRBV6-6
j_call: TRBJ2-2
cdr3_aa: ASSHQSTALGAGELF

v_call: TRBV5-4
j_call: TRBJ2-5
cdr3_aa: ASSLAGAEETQY

v_call: TRBV6-4
j_call: TRBJ2-1
cdr3_aa: ASSDSETSANEQF

v_call: TRBV7-9
j_call: TRBJ2-7
cdr3_aa: ASSSYGTGDSYEQY

v_call: TRBV7-9
j_call: TRBJ2-3
cdr3_aa: ASSSAGLAGEDTQY

v_call: TRBV6-2/TRBV6-3
j_call: TRBJ1-2
cdr3_aa: ASSQGPNGYT

v_call: TRBV5-1
j_call: TRBJ1-2
cdr3_aa: ASSYRTGTDGYT

v_call: TRBV28
j_call: TRBJ2-2
cdr3_aa: ASSFRRTNTGELF

v_call: TRBV5-4
j_call: TRBJ2-1
cdr3_aa: ASTGGRGQGEQF

v_call: TRBV4-1
j_call: TRBJ1-4
cdr3_aa: ASSGGTGREKLF

v_call: TRBV3-1/TRBV3-2
j_call: TRBJ1-6
cdr3_aa: ASSSRTGYYSPLH